This T cell receptor (beta chain) was sequenced during a study of blood T cell repertoires in COVID-19. Using immunoSEQ multiplex PCR, the repertoire was profiled, and TCRdb retains in-frame clones only, with some absent. This table has 300,000 to 350,000 clones, about nine tenths appearing once. Sequences were obtained from PBMCs or T cells enriched from blood (not recorded which). This receptor was identified in a woman aged 25 to 39 who had been exposed to COVID-19.

CDR3 residues: CASSGDRDTEAFF. The DNA for the CDR3 is TGTGCCAGCAGCGGTGACAGAGACACTGAAGCTTTCTTT. J is TRBJ1-1 and V is TRBV7-3, with a tentative D call TRBD1 (5 bases). Trimming took 5 bases from V and 3 from J, leaving 10 bases between them. Per the germline V gene, CDR1 is SGHTA and CDR2 is FQGTGA. The CDR3 extends over 13 amino acids.